This TCR beta chain was sequenced for a study of blood T cell repertoires in COVID-19 (TCRdb year 2020). Looking at the study overall: The collaborator samples originated in the United States, Italy and Spain and spanned the acute and convalescent phases of COVID-19. The material from the prospective study consisted of cDNA or gDNA derived from T cells, B-cell-depleted T cells, or PBMCs. Deeply sampled blood TCRbeta repertoires from subjects exposed to, actively infected with, or recovered from COVID-19 were included in the dataset. A freely available public database, intended as a resource for researchers studying the immune response to SARS-CoV-2, is where the repertoires were released. Samples were obtained from the ongoing ImmuneRACE study (first 160 participants) and from 950 to 1,500 subjects provided by 6 global collaborators. The sample metadata nearly always contained a de-identified subject ID, COVID-19 status, age in years and sex. Where HLA class I and class II types were available, the types were taken from metadata supplied by the sample provider, not from assay-based typing.

TCRbeta CDR3 regions were amplified from genomic DNA using the immunoSEQ Assay, a bias-controlled multiplex PCR. The original methods were these. The number of nucleated cells in each sample was estimated by amplification of reference gene primers within the assay. To quantify the absolute abundance of each unique TCRbeta CDR3 rearrangement, sequence reads were collapsed and filtered. For each sample, productive Simpson clonality was calculated as the square root of Simpson's diversity index across productive rearrangements. TCRdb holds this immuneACCESS table with in-frame rearrangements only. Some clones are missing; in checked studies, unresolved V genes explain under half, and the rest has no known cause. V, J and clone size are taken as reported in that table, and D and trimming were inferred from the DNA itself. This sample has about 220,000 clones in its table, and 80% to 85% of those were observed once. The ten largest account for approximately 5.2% of the sample.

In Seattle, one collaborating source enrolled patients while the infection was active and tracked those patients longitudinally over the course of disease. Each collaborating institution followed its own protocols to collect whole blood in K2EDTA tubes. For TCRbeta analysis, collaborators shipped samples as frozen whole blood, isolated PBMCs, or DNA extracted from either of those sample types. Taken from cysteine to phenylalanine, the CDR3 has 14 residues. The only DNA kept is the CDR3, 42 bases in frame from the first base. V drops 0 bases and J drops 7 bases, leaving 11 bases in between. Sequences SGDLS (CDR1) and YYNGEE (CDR2) are obtained from the germline V gene. What the authors observed across the whole study: The quantity of clinical and demographic metadata differed by source and by participant and was supplied without curation.

Worth noting for this clone: Its antigen remains unidentified. Base qualities are missing; no much larger clone stands one base away.

Sequencing was performed on peripheral blood. The chain couples TRBV9 to TRBJ2-4; a tentative D call is TRBD1 (6 bases match). This sequence was found in a woman between 65 and 79 years old with COVID-19, enrolled during active disease. The CDR3 sequence is CASSVEGGRNIQYF. The nucleotide sequence is TGTGCCAGCAGCGTAGAAGGGGGTCGGAACATTCAGTACTTC.